The 18 T cell receptor beta chains below come from one sample, sequenced in a study of cytomegalovirus exposure and HLA in healthy donors. The PCR employed 60 Vbeta primers together with 13 Jbeta primers. TCRdb's copy holds only in-frame clones and misses some; the assay was immunoSEQ multiplex PCR. The sample records 80,000 or so clones, 62% being singletons. Sequenced input: PBMCs. These receptors originate from a male donor in good health and CMV-seropositive.

This chain joins TRBV7-8 and TRBJ1-2; 8 nucleotides align to TRBD1. From germline, CDR1 is SGHVS and CDR2 FQNEAQ. V was pared by 1 base and J by 5 bases, with 3 bases of the junction left unmatched. The CDR3 covers 14 residues. The CDR3 protein is CASSLGRTGYGYTF. Here the CDR3 DNA reads TGTGCCAGCAGCTTAGGACGGACAGGGTATGGCTACACCTTC.

The CDR3 spells CASSIGTGVQPQHF. The DNA for the CDR3 is TGTGCCAGCAGCATTGGGACAGGGGTTCAGCCCCAGCATTTT. The chain combines TRBV28 with TRBJ1-5, with 10 positions matching TRBD1. V shed 6 bases and J 6 bases; nucleotides not matched to a gene: 5. The CDR3 totals 14 residues. From germline, CDR1 is MDHEN and CDR2 SYDVKM.

The genes are TRBV7-9 and TRBJ1-4; D not certain. Deletions cut 1 base from V and 6 bases from J, with 12 bases between. Germline V lookup: CDR1 SEHNR, CDR2 FQNEAQ (reference sequence). The CDR3 has 15 residues. CDR3 nucleotides: TGTGCCAGCAGCTTAGGGGGAGGGAAGGATGAAAAACTGTTTTTT. Translating it yields CASSLGGGKDEKLFF.

J is TRBJ2-4 and V is TRBV19; 9 bases match TRBD2. The CDR3 spans 16 residues. CDR1 is LNHDA, CDR2 SQIVND, per germline (reference sequence). The V gene end was trimmed by 6 bases and the J gene end by 4 bases; junction bases not matched to a gene: 10. CDR3 protein: CASSKPSTSGKNIQYF. CDR3 nucleotides: TGTGCCAGTAGCAAGCCCTCGACTAGCGGAAAAAACATTCAGTACTTC.

V and J are TRBV27 and TRBJ2-3, with 7 bases that match TRBD1. Germline assignment: CDR1 MNHEY and CDR2 SMNVEV (reference sequence). The V segment lost 5 bases and the J segment 8 bases; nucleotides outside the gene matches: 16. The CDR3 is made up of 16 amino acids. CDR3 region: CASSTSRDRPSPTQYF. The CDR3 DNA is TGTGCCAGCAGTACCAGCCGGGACAGACCTTCGCCTACGCAGTATTTT.

CDR3 nucleotides: TGTGCCAGCAGTTCCGTATCAGGGGGTAGAGAGACCCAGTACTTC. Translated: CASSSVSGGRETQYF. The J gene is TRBJ2-5, the V gene TRBV2, with 7 bases fitting TRBD1. The CDR3 is 15 residues long. Germline-derived CDR1 and CDR2 are SNHLY and FYNNEI. The ends lost 5 bases at V and 4 bases at J; junction bases unmatched: 10.

The J gene is TRBJ2-7, the V gene TRBV6-5; TRBD2 agrees at 14 bases. After removal of 2 bases from V and 3 bases from J, the junction contained 3 bases not matched to a gene. Looked up from germline, CDR1 is MNHEY and CDR2 is SVGAGI. The CDR3 covers 16 residues. As DNA, the CDR3 is TGTGCCAGCAGTTACCCCGGGACTAGCGGGAGCTACGAGCAGTACTTC. This encodes CASSYPGTSGSYEQYF.

In this sample, this clone turned up a few times. The chain joins TRBV6-1 to TRBJ2-7, with D tentatively TRBD2 (6 bases). V lost 8 bases and J lost 2, with 16 bases in between. CDR1 and CDR2 (germline): MNHNS, SASEGT. The CDR3 length is 14 residues. CDR3: CASAYLAGPYEQYF. The CDR3 nucleotides are TGTGCCAGCGCTTACCTCGCGGGACCCTACGAGCAGTACTTC.

There are a few counts of this clone. The chain has TRBV4-2 and TRBJ2-5, with TRBD2 matching 9 bases. The CDR3 has 14 residues. Germline lookup yields CDR1 LGHNA and CDR2 YNFKEQ. V was clipped by 7 bases and J by 3 bases; unmatched bases: 6. The CDR3 loop is CASKGLAGEETQYF. For the CDR3, the DNA is TGTGCCAGCAAGGGGTTAGCGGGGGAAGAGACCCAGTACTTC.

This clone was observed a few times. J is TRBJ1-5 and V is TRBV30; 7 bases fit TRBD1. The CDR3 runs 14 residues. Germline V CDR1 and CDR2: GTSNPN, SVGIG (reference sequence). The V gene end was trimmed by 6 bases and the J gene end by 6 bases; junction bases not matched to a gene: 11. CDR3 amino acids: CACSWDSATQPQHF. The CDR3 DNA follows: TGTGCCTGCAGTTGGGACAGTGCTACTCAGCCCCAGCATTTT.

This chain joins TRBV7-9 and TRBJ1-5; 9 bases fit TRBD1. Per germline, CDR1 SEHNR and CDR2 FQNEAQ (reference sequence). There are 15 residues in the CDR3. J gave up 4 bases and V 3 bases, and 4 bases lay outside the gene matches. The CDR3 DNA follows: TGTGCCAGCAGCTTGGACAGGGGAAGGAATCAGCCCCAGCATTTT. It specifies CASSLDRGRNQPQHF.

This clone was counted once. The chain carries TRBV7-2 and TRBJ2-4; 9 bases map to TRBD2. CDR1 and CDR2 (germline): SGHTA, FQGNSA. The CDR3 contains 13 residues. V shed 5 bases, J shed 10 bases, and the junction held 6 bases outside the gene matches. The CDR3, as DNA: TGTGCCAGCAGCCGGACTAGCGAGATAATTCAGTACTTC. Protein sequence: CASSRTSEIIQYF.

This clone is a singleton in its sample. The J gene is TRBJ2-2, the V gene TRBV19; D unresolved. Germline V lookup: CDR1 LNHDA, CDR2 SQIVND (reference sequence). Trimming pared 2 bases from V and 1 base from J, leaving 5 bases between. The CDR3 spans 14 residues. The CDR3 loop reads CASSISGNTGELFF. The DNA of the CDR3 is TGTGCCAGTAGTATATCAGGGAACACCGGGGAGCTGTTTTTT.

The chain employs TRBV30 and TRBJ2-1; 13 nucleotides match TRBD2. With 1 base clipped from V and 2 bases from J, the junction kept 2 bases outside the gene matches. This CDR3 has 16 amino acids. Germline loops: CDR1 GTSNPN, CDR2 SVGIG (reference sequence). The CDR3 nucleotides read TGTGCCTGGAGTGAACTAGCGGGAGGGCCCTACAATGAGCAGTTCTTC. The encoded protein is CAWSELAGGPYNEQFF.

The V call is TRBV6-5, the J call TRBJ2-2, with 7 bases identical to TRBD1. The germline gives CDR1 MNHEY, CDR2 SVGAGI. This CDR3 has 15 residues. With V trimmed by 10 bases and J by 1 base, 9 bases remained unmatched. In DNA form, the CDR3 reads TGTGCCACCACGATAGGGGGCTGGAACACCGGGGAGCTGTTTTTT. It is translated as CATTIGGWNTGELFF.

V is TRBV6-5 and J is TRBJ1-1; D uncertain. From germline, CDR1 is MNHEY and CDR2 SVGAGI. This CDR3 contains 14 residues. The V gene lost 0 bases and the J gene lost 3 bases, with 8 bases spanning the gap. The CDR3 region has the DNA TGTGCCAGCAGTTACTCGAGGGCAGACACTGAAGCTTTCTTT. It translates to CASSYSRADTEAFF.

The V call is TRBV7-3, the J call TRBJ1-3, with D perhaps matching TRBD1 (6 bases). The CDR3 has 16 amino acids. Per the germline V gene, CDR1 is SGHTA and CDR2 is FQGTGA. V lost 5 bases, J lost 0 bases, and 14 bases lay in between. Here the CDR3 reads CASSPTGPSSGNTIYF. The CDR3 bases are TGTGCCAGCAGCCCAACAGGGCCGAGCTCTGGAAACACCATATATTTT.

The chain has TRBV28 and TRBJ2-7, with D possibly matching TRBD1 (6 bases). Germline CDR1 reads MDHEN; CDR2 reads SYDVKM. The length of the CDR3 is 13 residues. V was clipped by 6 bases and J by 3 bases, with 12 bases between them. In nucleotides, the CDR3 is TGTGCCAGCAGGACAGGTAATTACTACGAGCAGTACTTC. Residues: CASRTGNYYEQYF.